This TCR beta chain was identified in a study of shared clonotypes between healthy human individuals. Study-level information: Donors had three CD4 naive, three CD4 memory, two CD8 naive and one CD8 memory plate apiece.

Libraries were prepared by immunoSEQ multiplex PCR; TCRdb keeps only in-frame clonotypes and omits some of them. The table lists approximately 1.1 million clones, around three quarters of them singletons. Broader study findings: In general, naive subsets displayed greater estimated richness than memory subsets did. Some naive CD4 clonotypes, 4% to 6%, turned up in common across a handful of donors. Tissue TCR repertoires likely differ from these blood-only repertoires.

Points on this clone: The antigen remains unidentified. The sample carries other DNA sequences with the same CDR3.

CDR3 length: 13 residues. V lost 5 bases and J 0 bases, leaving 7 bases between the germline ends. Germline CDR1 is MDHEN and CDR2 is SYDVKM. Input material: memory CD4+ T cells from PBMCs. Subset defined: CD45RA-negative fraction. The origin of this receptor is a man aged 18 to 30 in good health. Some clones in this sample may be carry-over from other donors' samples. The genes are TRBV28 and TRBJ1-2; no firm D call. CDR3 protein: CASSRRANYGYTF. The CDR3 nucleotides read TGTGCCAGCAGTCGGAGAGCTAACTATGGCTACACCTTC.